Shown below are 19 T cell receptor beta chains from a single sample sequenced in a study of preoperative IRX-2 immunotherapy in early breast cancer. Here immunoSEQ multiplex PCR was the method, and the copy in TCRdb shows in-frame clones only, minus some. The data show about 62,000 clones, with roughly 94% seen just once and about 1.8% held by the top ten. Treatment noted: preoperative locoregional IRX-2 cytokine immunotherapy. Collection of the sample occurred from a patient treated with IRX-2 immunotherapy. The receptors derive from a human donor with breast cancer.

The chain has TRBV7-3 and TRBJ2-1; D not resolved. The CDR3 runs to 13 residues. The germline V and J ends were trimmed by 0 bases and 7 bases, with 7 bases remaining between them. Germline V gene lookup returns CDR1 SGHTA and CDR2 FQGTGA. The CDR3 DNA sequence: TGTGCCAGCAGCTTAACAACGAGTAATGAGCAGTTCTTC. It codes for CASSLTTSNEQFF.

The rearrangement links TRBV11-2 to TRBJ2-7, with D unresolved. The CDR3 sequence is 13 residues long. Germline CDR1 SGHAT, CDR2 FQNNGV. Trimming removed 0 bases from V and 0 bases from J, with 3 bases in between. The CDR3 loop reads CASSLDFSYEQYF. CDR3 bases: TGTGCCAGCAGCTTAGATTTCTCCTACGAGCAGTACTTC.

In regard to this clone: At one of its ends the junction is not consistent with the germline gene, which may arise from a read error. The V and J genes are TRBV7-9 and TRBJ1-2; TRBD1 is a possible D gene (5 bases). CDR3 size: 15 residues. Germline CDR1 is SEHNR and CDR2 is FQNEAQ (reference sequence). CDR3 amino acids: CASSQVSGGGTSYTF. CDR3 DNA sequence: TGCGCCAGCAGCCAAGTTTCTGGGGGAGGGACGAGCTACACCTTC. The whole variable domain, remainder taken from reference TRBV7-9 and TRBJ1-2, is DTGVSQNPRHKITKRGQNVTFRCDPISEHNRLYWYRQTLGQGPEFLTYFQNEAQLEKSRLLSDRFSAERPKGSFSTLEIQRTEQGDSAMYLCASSQVSGGGTSYTFGSGTRLTVV.

The genes are TRBV15 and TRBJ2-4; D is unresolved. Germline V gene lookup returns CDR1 LNHNV and CDR2 YYDKDF (reference sequence). The CDR3 consists of 15 residues. The V end was cut by 0 bases, the J end by 2 bases, with 8 bases between. The CDR3 DNA sequence: TGTGCCACCAGCAGAGATCGCCTTTCCAAAAACATTCAGTACTTC. Translating gives CATSRDRLSKNIQYF.

The rearrangement joins TRBV28 to TRBJ2-5, with D possibly being TRBD1 (5 bases). Germline assignment: CDR1 MDHEN and CDR2 SYDVKM. The V gene lost 5 bases and the J gene lost 11 bases, with 21 bases spanning the gap. This CDR3 has 14 amino acids. This chain's CDR3 is CASSGLPSGHEQYF. The CDR3, as DNA: TGTGCCAGCAGTGGTCTGCCCTCAGGGCATGAGCAGTACTTC.

V usage is TRBV2 and J usage is TRBJ1-2; 8 bases agree with TRBD1. The CDR3 runs to 12 residues. Germline lookup yields CDR1 SNHLY and CDR2 FYNNEI. V was clipped by 6 bases and J by 5 bases; unmatched bases: 2. The DNA for the CDR3 is TGTGCCAGCAGCGACAGGGGATATGGCTACACCTTC. Its protein is CASSDRGYGYTF.

J is TRBJ2-6 and V is TRBV10-3; D unclear. Trimming shortened V by 4 bases and J by 0 bases, and 10 bases separated the two germline ends. Germline V gives CDR1 ENHRY, CDR2 SYGVKD. This CDR3 region has 16 residues. The CDR3 loop is CAISVADTSGANVLTF. The DNA of the CDR3 is TGTGCCATCAGTGTTGCCGATACCTCTGGGGCCAACGTCCTGACTTTC.

The CDR3 sequence is CASSYKRGPDTQYF. For the CDR3, the DNA is TGTGCCAGCAGTTATAAGCGGGGCCCAGATACGCAGTATTTT. The V gene is TRBV6-5, the J gene TRBJ2-3; 7 positions match TRBD2. V gave up 3 bases and J gave up 4 bases; unmatched junction bases: 4. In germline, CDR1 is MNHEY, CDR2 SVGAGI. There are 14 residues in the CDR3.

Here the CDR3 reads CASSPDLGTQYF. The CDR3 DNA reads TGTGCCAGCAGCCCAGACTTGGGGACCCAGTACTTC. The chain uses TRBV7-9 and TRBJ2-5; D not resolved. The CDR3 loop spans 12 amino acids. Trimming stripped 5 bases from V and 7 bases from J, with 11 bases between. Per germline, CDR1 SEHNR and CDR2 FQNEAQ (reference sequence).

The chain employs TRBV5-5 and TRBJ1-2; D remains unclear. Germline CDR1 SGHKS, CDR2 YYEKEE (reference sequence). The V gene lost 3 bases and the J gene lost 2 bases, with 14 bases spanning the gap. This CDR3 region has 15 residues. CDR3 sequence: CASSSPVGANYGYTF. The CDR3 coding sequence is TGTGCCAGCAGCTCTCCCGTGGGAGCCAACTATGGCTACACCTTC.

The J gene is TRBJ1-1, the V gene TRBV6-6; 7 bases fit TRBD1. CDR3 length: 15 residues. Per germline, CDR1 MNHNY and CDR2 SVGAGI (reference sequence). V lost 2 bases and J lost 0; bases outside the gene matches: 3. CDR3: CASSYAGQLNTEAFF. CDR3 sequence (DNA): TGTGCCAGCAGTTACGCGGGACAGTTGAACACTGAAGCTTTCTTT.

This rearrangement joins TRBV23-1 to TRBJ1-5, with a possible D match to TRBD1 (6 bases). TRBV23-1 belongs to the ORF category, with a function that is uncertain. The CDR3 contains 20 residues. The germline V and J ends were trimmed by 3 bases and 1 base, with 25 bases remaining between them. The CDR3 nucleotides read TGCGCCAGCAGTCACCCCGAGGGGGTAGGCAGAGAAAAGAGCAATCAGCCCCAGCATTTT. It encodes CASSHPEGVGREKSNQPQHF.

This clone has a single count. This chain links TRBV7-2 with TRBJ2-3; D uncertain. Germline loops: CDR1 SGHTA, CDR2 FQGNSA. V was clipped by 0 bases and J by 6 bases, with 13 bases between them. The CDR3 length is 15 residues. CDR3 sequence reads: CASSLAGAGSDTQYF. CDR3 nucleotide sequence: TGTGCCAGCAGCTTAGCTGGAGCTGGCTCGGATACGCAGTATTTT.

This clone appeared once. The rearrangement uses TRBV5-4 and TRBJ1-2, with TRBD1 matching 7 bases. The CDR3 is 11 amino acids. With V trimmed by 10 bases and J by 4 bases, 4 bases remained unmatched. Germline V gene sequence: CDR1 SGHNT, CDR2 YYREEE (reference sequence). CDR3 DNA sequence: TGTGCCTGGTGGGACAGCTATGGCTACACCTTC. Translation: CAWWDSYGYTF.

The chain employs TRBV7-9 and TRBJ2-5, with a weak D call TRBD2 (5 bases). CDR3 length: 13 amino acids. Germline V gene sequence: CDR1 SEHNR, CDR2 FQNEAQ (reference sequence). V lost 6 bases and J lost 3, with 11 bases in between. The DNA for the CDR3 is TGTGCCAGCAGTCGGAGCGGTGAAGAGACCCAGTACTTC. Amino acids: CASSRSGEETQYF.

The CDR3 sequence is CASKAGGWETQYF. The DNA of the CDR3 is TGTGCCAGCAAGGCAGGGGGTTGGGAGACCCAGTACTTC. This chain links TRBV7-8 with TRBJ2-5; 7 bases map to TRBD1. Trimming cost V 7 bases and J 5 bases; bases outside gene matches: 7. The CDR3 spans 13 residues. Germline V gene lookup returns CDR1 SGHVS and CDR2 FQNEAQ.

V and J are TRBV6-1 and TRBJ2-7, with D maybe TRBD2 (6 bases). V lost 8 bases and J 7 bases, leaving 18 bases between the germline ends. CDR3 length equals 13 residues. CDR1 MNHNS and CDR2 SASEGT come from the germline V gene. The CDR3: CASLVTGVREQYF. The CDR3 DNA sequence: TGTGCCAGCTTAGTTACGGGGGTTAGGGAGCAGTACTTC.

The chain combines TRBV6-1 with TRBJ1-5, with TRBD1 as a possible D gene (6 bases). V was pared by 2 bases and J by 4 bases, with 18 bases between. This CDR3 has 17 residues. Germline V gives CDR1 MNHNS, CDR2 SASEGT. Here the CDR3 reads CASSERRYRDGNQPQHF. Here the CDR3 DNA reads TGTGCCAGCAGTGAACGACGGTACAGGGATGGGAATCAGCCCCAGCATTTT.

The genes are TRBV7-2 and TRBJ1-2; tentatively, D is TRBD1 (5 bases). V gave up 0 bases and J gave up 8 bases, with 10 bases separating them. Per the germline V gene, CDR1 is SGHTA and CDR2 is FQGNSA. The CDR3 runs to 13 residues. The CDR3 DNA follows: TGTGCCAGCAGCTTAGCTCGGGGCCTGGGCTACACCTTC. Translation gives CASSLARGLGYTF.